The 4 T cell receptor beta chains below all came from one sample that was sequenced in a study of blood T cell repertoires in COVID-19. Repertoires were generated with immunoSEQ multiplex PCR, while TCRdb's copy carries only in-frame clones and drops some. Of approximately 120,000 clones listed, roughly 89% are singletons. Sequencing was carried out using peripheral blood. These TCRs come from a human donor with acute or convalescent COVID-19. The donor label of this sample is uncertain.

The CDR3 protein is CASSTQQGRNSPLHF. The CDR3 DNA follows: TGTGCCAGCTCAACGCAACAGGGTAGGAATTCACCCCTCCACTTT. The chain combines TRBV18 with TRBJ1-6; possibly TRBD1 for D (6 bases). CDR1 is KGHSH, CDR2 LQKENI, per germline. The length of the CDR3 is 15 residues. V was shortened by 5 bases and J by 7 bases, with 15 bases between the two germline ends.

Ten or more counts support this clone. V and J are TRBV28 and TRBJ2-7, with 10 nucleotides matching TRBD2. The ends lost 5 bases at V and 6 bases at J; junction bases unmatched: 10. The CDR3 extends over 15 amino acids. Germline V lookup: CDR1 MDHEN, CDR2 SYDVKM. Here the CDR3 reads CASSPSSGRTFEQYF. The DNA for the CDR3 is TGTGCCAGCAGTCCATCTAGCGGGAGAACGTTCGAGCAGTACTTC.

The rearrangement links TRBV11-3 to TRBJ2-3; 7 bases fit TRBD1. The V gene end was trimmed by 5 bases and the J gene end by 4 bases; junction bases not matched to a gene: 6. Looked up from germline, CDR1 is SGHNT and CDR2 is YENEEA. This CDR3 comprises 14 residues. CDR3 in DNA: TGTGCCAGCAGCCTCGACAGGGTAGCAGATACGCAGTATTTT. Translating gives CASSLDRVADTQYF.

CDR3 in DNA: TGCAGTGCTACCCCCTATTACGGCTACACCTTC. Translation gives CSATPYYGYTF. V is TRBV20-1 and J is TRBJ1-2; D remains unclear. This CDR3 is built from 11 residues. The V gene lost 4 bases and the J gene lost 8 bases, with 11 bases spanning the gap. CDR1 DFQATT and CDR2 SNEGSKA come from the germline V gene (reference sequence).